A single sample gave rise to the 30 T cell receptor beta chains below, sequenced in a study of shared clonotypes between healthy human individuals. Profiling relied on immunoSEQ multiplex PCR, and the TCRdb table lists in-frame clones only, not all of them. This sample has about 560,000 clones, with roughly 79% found just once. The specimen sequenced was PBMCs. The source is a woman in her thirties or forties in good health. Some clones in this sample may be carry-over from other donors' samples.

The chain uses TRBV19 and TRBJ1-5, with a weak D call TRBD1 (5 bases). The length of the CDR3 is 12 residues. Trimming shortened V by 6 bases and J by 9 bases, and 12 bases separated the two germline ends. Germline V gene sequence: CDR1 LNHDA, CDR2 SQIVND (reference sequence). DNA of the CDR3: TGTGCCAGTAGGACGATTCAGGGGCCCCAGCATTTT. Its translation: CASRTIQGPQHF.

The chain uses TRBV19 and TRBJ1-5, with 8 nucleotides matching TRBD1. Unmatched junction bases numbered 7, after V lost 6 bases and J lost 6 bases. Per germline, CDR1 LNHDA and CDR2 SQIVND (reference sequence). This CDR3 region has 14 residues. The CDR3 nucleotides are TGTGCCAGTAGGTTCAGGGGGCAAAGTCAGCCCCAGCATTTT. Its protein is CASRFRGQSQPQHF.

The rearrangement joins TRBV4-1 to TRBJ2-1; D is possibly TRBD1 or TRBD2 (5 bases each). V shed 6 bases and J shed 3 bases, with 12 bases lying between them. CDR1 and CDR2 (germline): MGHRA, YSYEKL. The CDR3 is 14 residues long. The CDR3 region has the DNA TGCGCCAGCAGGCCTCGTGGGGGCTACAATGAGCAGTTCTTC. This encodes CASRPRGGYNEQFF.

With respect to this clone: Other DNA variants within this sample encode the same CDR3. This chain uses TRBV6-1 with TRBJ2-7; no clear D gene. Trimming pared 3 bases from V and 4 bases from J, leaving 10 bases between. The CDR3 is 13 amino acids. Germline V gene sequence: CDR1 MNHNS, CDR2 SASEGT. The CDR3 region has the DNA TGTGCCAGCAGTGACTACAGTTCTTACGAGCAGTACTTC. Translation: CASSDYSSYEQYF.

The chain joins TRBV7-2 to TRBJ1-5; no firm D call. V lost 3 bases, J lost 4 bases, and 10 bases lay in between. The CDR3 consists of 14 residues. Germline V gives CDR1 SGHTA, CDR2 FQGNSA. CDR3 sequence (DNA): TGTGCCAGCAGCTTGGGGAGCCCTAATCAGCCCCAGCATTTT. It translates to CASSLGSPNQPQHF.

This clone was seen a few times. The chain couples TRBV21-1 to TRBJ2-5; TRBD2 was called by the table and not checked on the DNA. The DNA end is more similar to TRBJ2-7, so the J call may be wrong. TRBV21-1 is annotated as a pseudogene. This CDR3 is built from 13 residues. The CDR3 nucleotides are TGTGCCAGCAGCTCCGAGCCTCACTACGAGCAGTACTTC. Its protein product is CASSSEPHYEQYF.

The chain recombines TRBV6-4 with TRBJ2-1; a weak D match, TRBD2 (6 bases). The germline gives CDR1 MRHNA, CDR2 SNTAGT. This CDR3 region has 15 residues. Trimming removed 3 bases at V and 7 bases at J, with 16 bases between. CDR3 coding DNA: TGTGCCAGCAGTGATTCGGGGGAAGGCCCAAATGAGCAGTTCTTC. Translating it yields CASSDSGEGPNEQFF.

The CDR3 here is CASSQSERVDRRKTEAFF. In DNA, the CDR3 is TGCGCCAGCAGTCAATCGGAAAGGGTAGACAGGAGGAAAACTGAAGCTTTCTTT. The chain employs TRBV23-1 and TRBJ1-1; D is possibly TRBD1 (6 bases). TRBV23-1 carries the ORF label, with uncertain function. The V and J ends lost 0 bases and 5 bases respectively, with 22 bases between them. The CDR3 contains 18 residues.

The V and J genes are TRBV10-2 and TRBJ2-7; 10 bases fit TRBD2. The J segment lost 2 bases and the V segment lost 5 bases, leaving 3 bases of the junction unmatched. CDR3 size: 14 residues. Germline CDR1 WSHSY, CDR2 SAAADI. CDR3 nucleotide sequence: TGCGCCAGCAGTCGGACTAGCGGAACCTACGAGCAGTACTTC. Amino acid sequence: CASSRTSGTYEQYF.

The rearrangement uses TRBV11-3 and TRBJ2-2; D remains ambiguous. This CDR3 has 13 amino acids. Trimming removed 2 bases at V and 6 bases at J, with 7 bases between. Germline CDR1 is SGHNT and CDR2 is YENEEA. The CDR3 protein is CASSLSRAGELFF. The CDR3 bases are TGTGCCAGCAGCTTATCGAGAGCCGGGGAGCTGTTTTTT.

The chain combines TRBV19 with TRBJ2-5; TRBD2 matches at 11 bases. The ends lost 6 bases at V and 4 bases at J; junction bases unmatched: 10. This CDR3 spans 16 amino acids. Germline-derived CDR1 and CDR2 are LNHDA and SQIVND (reference sequence). The CDR3 is CASRNSGRANPETQYF. The DNA of the CDR3 is TGTGCCAGTAGGAATAGCGGGAGGGCCAACCCAGAGACCCAGTACTTC.

On this clone itself: Since a much larger clone is just one base distant, this may be a read error. The genes are TRBV2 and TRBJ2-7; either TRBD1 or TRBD2 may fit D (5 bases each). V was trimmed by 0 bases and J by 9 bases, leaving 12 bases between them. CDR1 and CDR2 from the germline V gene are SNHLY and FYNNEI. This CDR3 is 13 amino acids long. The CDR3 sequence is CASSEARGVGQYF. CDR3 bases: TGTGCCAGCAGTGAAGCGCGAGGGGTCGGGCAGTACTTC.

The J gene is TRBJ1-1, the V gene TRBV19; a weak D match, TRBD1 (6 bases). Germline assignment: CDR1 LNHDA and CDR2 SQIVND (reference sequence). The CDR3 is 14 amino acids. V was shortened by 7 bases and J by 0 bases, with 12 bases between the two germline ends. The CDR3 reads CASTPGQLNTEAFF. In nucleotides, the CDR3 is TGTGCCAGTACCCCGGGACAATTGAACACTGAAGCTTTCTTT.

Comment on this clone: The identical CDR3 is also encoded by other nucleotide sequences in the sample. The chain links TRBV5-1 to TRBJ2-5; D remains unclear. The CDR3 covers 11 residues. Per the germline V gene, CDR1 is SGHRS and CDR2 is YFSETQ. V lost 4 bases and J 4 bases, leaving 5 bases between the germline ends. The CDR3, as DNA: TGCGCCAGCAGCCCTGGAGAGACCCAGTACTTC. Amino acids: CASSPGETQYF.

The V call is TRBV2, the J call TRBJ1-6; 8 bases fit TRBD1. J lost 7 bases, V lost 6 bases, and 5 bases had no gene match. CDR1 SNHLY and CDR2 FYNNEI come from the germline V gene. There are 14 residues in the CDR3. In DNA form, the CDR3 reads TGTGCCAGCAGGACAGGGGCGATGAATTCACCCCTCCACTTT. It is translated as CASRTGAMNSPLHF. The entire variable domain, with the rest obtained from reference TRBV2 and TRBJ1-6, is as follows: EPEVTQTPSHQVTQMGQEVILRCVPISNHLYFYWYRQILGQKVEFLVSFYNNEISEKSEIFDDQFSVERPDGSNFTLKIRSTKLEDSAMYFCASRTGAMNSPLHFGNGTRLTVT.

This clone was observed a few times. The chain couples TRBV20-1 to TRBJ1-1, with D hard to call. Germline V CDR1 and CDR2: DFQATT, SNEGSKA (reference sequence). Trimming shortened V by 2 bases and J by 7 bases, and 8 bases separated the two germline ends. This CDR3 contains 11 residues. The DNA of the CDR3 is TGCAGTGCTAGACTGGTTCGTGAAGCTTTCTTT. Amino acids: CSARLVREAFF.

The CDR3 coding sequence is TGTGCCAGTAGTTCACCTAGCGGGAAGGACGGAAACATTCAGTACTTC. Amino acid sequence: CASSSPSGKDGNIQYF. The V call is TRBV19, the J call TRBJ2-4; 9 bases align to TRBD2. Trimming at V came to 5 bases and at J to 6 bases, leaving 11 bases not matched to a gene. The CDR3 extends over 16 amino acids. Germline loops: CDR1 LNHDA, CDR2 SQIVND (reference sequence).

This clone was seen more than once but under ten times. This chain links TRBV7-8 with TRBJ1-1; D unclear. The CDR3 spans 17 residues. Germline V gives CDR1 SGHVS, CDR2 FQNEAQ. Between the trimmed V and J ends, which lost 0 bases and 1 base, there was a span of 15 bases. The CDR3 here is CASSLASTASPNTEAFF. In nucleotides, the CDR3 is TGTGCCAGCAGCTTAGCATCGACCGCCTCCCCGAACACTGAAGCTTTCTTT.

V and J are TRBV7-9 and TRBJ1-4; TRBD1 agrees at 9 bases. V dropped 0 bases and J dropped 6; count of bases not matched to a gene: 5. Germline CDR1 reads SEHNR; CDR2 reads FQNEAQ (reference sequence). This CDR3 region has 16 residues. The CDR3 DNA reads as TGTGCCAGCAGCTTAGCATGGGGACAGGGAGATGAAAAACTGTTTTTT. Protein sequence: CASSLAWGQGDEKLFF.

This clone was detected once. The V and J genes are TRBV29-1 and TRBJ2-3; 13 nucleotides match TRBD2. This CDR3 comprises 16 residues. Germline values: CDR1 SQVTM, CDR2 ANQGSEA. The junction had 12 bases not matched to a gene; V was cut back by 7 bases and J by 5 bases. The CDR3 DNA is TGCAGCGCAACGGGACCGGGACTAGCGGGAAAAGATACGCAGTATTTT. Amino acid sequence: CSATGPGLAGKDTQYF.

V usage is TRBV14 and J usage is TRBJ1-3; TRBD1 is a possible D gene (5 bases). The CDR3 totals 15 residues. V lost 4 bases, J lost 0 bases, and 10 bases lay in between. The germline CDR1 and CDR2 sequences are SGHDN and FVKESK. The CDR3 DNA sequence: TGTGCCAGCAGCCGGAATCAGGGCTCTGGAAACACCATATATTTT. Residues: CASSRNQGSGNTIYF.

The J gene is TRBJ1-5, the V gene TRBV30; no reliable D call. The CDR3 has 14 amino acids. Germline CDR1 reads GTSNPN; CDR2 reads SVGIG (reference sequence). The V and J ends lost 0 bases and 5 bases respectively, with 11 bases between them. The CDR3 here is CAWSVGVGDQPQHF. CDR3 nucleotides: TGTGCCTGGAGTGTGGGTGTCGGAGATCAGCCCCAGCATTTT.

There are many counts of this clone. This chain connects TRBV10-3 to TRBJ1-5; possibly TRBD1 for D (5 bases). The CDR3 consists of 13 residues. Trimming removed 2 bases at V and 6 bases at J, with 8 bases between. From germline, CDR1 is ENHRY and CDR2 SYGVKD. The CDR3 is CAISEAGIQPQHF. The DNA for the CDR3 is TGTGCCATCAGTGAGGCAGGGATTCAGCCCCAGCATTTT.

The chain links TRBV28 to TRBJ2-3, with unresolved D. Trimming took 2 bases from V and 0 from J, leaving 9 bases between them. Germline CDR1 and CDR2: MDHEN and SYDVKM. This CDR3 is 15 amino acids long. In DNA form, the CDR3 reads TGTGCCAGCAGTTTAACGGGCCTAAGCACAGATACGCAGTATTTT. This gives the protein CASSLTGLSTDTQYF.

The chain carries TRBV19 and TRBJ1-5, with D possibly TRBD1 on 5 matching bases. This CDR3 contains 16 residues. Trimming removed 2 bases at V and 2 bases at J, with 13 bases between. The germline V gene encodes CDR1 LNHDA and CDR2 SQIVND (reference sequence). CDR3 protein: CASSIWRGARNQPQHF. The CDR3 DNA is TGTGCCAGTAGTATATGGAGGGGTGCTCGCAATCAGCCCCAGCATTTT.

The V gene is TRBV6-1, the J gene TRBJ2-1; 8 positions match TRBD2. With V trimmed by 5 bases and J by 6 bases, 6 bases remained unmatched. Germline CDR1 reads MNHNS; CDR2 reads SASEGT. The CDR3 has 14 amino acids. The CDR3 DNA is TGTGCCAGCAGTATTGCGGGAGGAGTCAATGAGCAGTTCTTC. Translation: CASSIAGGVNEQFF.

The V and J genes are TRBV7-2 and TRBJ2-2; TRBD2 aligns across 7 bases. In germline, CDR1 is SGHTA, CDR2 FQGNSA. CDR3 length: 15 residues. Losses at the gene ends were 1 base for V and 7 bases for J; bases not matched to a gene: 6. The CDR3, as DNA: TGTGCCAGCAGCTTAGGCCTAGCGGCTTTCGGGGAGCTGTTTTTT. This encodes CASSLGLAAFGELFF.

The chain carries TRBV5-5 and TRBJ1-1, with TRBD1 identical over 9 bases. Unmatched junction bases numbered 9, after V lost 6 bases and J lost 6 bases. In germline, CDR1 is SGHKS, CDR2 YYEKEE (reference sequence). This CDR3 comprises 14 residues. CDR3 region: CASTSDRGLSEAFF. The CDR3 DNA reads TGTGCCAGCACCTCGGACAGGGGTTTATCTGAAGCTTTCTTT.

Note on this clone: This same CDR3 is encoded by further DNA sequences in the sample. The chain employs TRBV18 and TRBJ2-5; 10 bases are shared with TRBD1. The CDR3 spans 14 residues. In germline, CDR1 is KGHSH, CDR2 LQKENI. With 2 bases clipped from V and 4 bases from J, the junction kept 1 base outside the gene matches. CDR3 sequence (DNA): TGTGCCAGCTCACCAGGGACAGGGGTAGAGACCCAGTACTTC. This gives the protein CASSPGTGVETQYF.

The J gene is TRBJ2-3, the V gene TRBV11-2; D is ambiguous. V was cut by 0 bases and J by 7 bases, with 2 bases left in between. Germline V gives CDR1 SGHAT, CDR2 FQNNGV. The CDR3 totals 11 residues. CDR3 sequence (DNA): TGTGCCAGCAGCTTAGAGTATACGCAGTATTTT. Translation gives CASSLEYTQYF.